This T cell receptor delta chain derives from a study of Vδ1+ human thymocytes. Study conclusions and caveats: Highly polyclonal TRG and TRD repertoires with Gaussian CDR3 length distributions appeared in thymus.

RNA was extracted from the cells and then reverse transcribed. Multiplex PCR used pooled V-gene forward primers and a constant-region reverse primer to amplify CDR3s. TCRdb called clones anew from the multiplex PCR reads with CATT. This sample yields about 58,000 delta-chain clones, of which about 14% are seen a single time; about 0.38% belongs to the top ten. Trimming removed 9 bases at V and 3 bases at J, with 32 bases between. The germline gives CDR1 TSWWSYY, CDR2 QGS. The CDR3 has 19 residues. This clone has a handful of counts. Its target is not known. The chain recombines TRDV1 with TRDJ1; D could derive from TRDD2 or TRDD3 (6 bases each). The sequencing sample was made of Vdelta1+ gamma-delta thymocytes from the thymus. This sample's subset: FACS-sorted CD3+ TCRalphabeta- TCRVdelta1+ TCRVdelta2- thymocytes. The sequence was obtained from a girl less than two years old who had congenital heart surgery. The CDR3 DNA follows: TGTGCTCTCTCAGTGACCTCCTACGTTCCCGGGGGAAAGGCCGATAAACTCATCTTT. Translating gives CALSVTSYVPGGKADKLIF.